The rows below give T cell receptor beta chains drawn from one sample of a study of cytomegalovirus exposure and HLA in healthy donors. Sequencing used immunoSEQ multiplex PCR; TCRdb keeps in-frame clones, though not all of them. Of about 310,000 clones in the sample, approximately 85% were seen once. The material sequenced was PBMCs. These receptors were taken from a man aged 25-45 years in good health and CMV-seronegative. The CDR3 runs from the conserved cysteine through the conserved F or W. The D gene is left open where the match is weak. Clone size is not always given. Where it is, it says once, few, many or a class for expanded clones.

d_gene: TRBD1; abundance: NA; v_gene: TRBV27; j_gene: TRBJ2-5; CDR3aa: CASTGQGEETQYF; CDR3nt: TGTGCCAGCACCGGACAGGGAGAAGAGACCCAGTACTTC
d_gene: NA; abundance: NA; v_gene: TRBV6-1; j_gene: TRBJ1-5; CDR3aa: CASSEVGAGNQPQHF; CDR3nt: TGTGCCAGCAGTGAAGTTGGGGCGGGCAATCAGCCCCAGCATTTT
d_gene: NA; abundance: NA; v_gene: TRBV7-8; j_gene: TRBJ1-2; CDR3aa: CASSPTQLGGYTF; CDR3nt: TGTGCCAGCAGCCCAACTCAACTCGGGGGCTACACCTTC
d_gene: NA; abundance: NA; v_gene: TRBV4-1; j_gene: TRBJ2-5; CDR3aa: CASSQDRRTQYF; CDR3nt: TGCGCCAGCAGCCAAGACAGGCGGACCCAGTACTTC
d_gene: TRBD1; abundance: NA; v_gene: TRBV2; j_gene: TRBJ1-5; CDR3aa: CASSETRGGGSNQPQHF; CDR3nt: TGTGCCAGCAGTGAGACGAGAGGGGGCGGGAGCAATCAGCCCCAGCATTTT
d_gene: NA; abundance: NA; v_gene: TRBV6-5; j_gene: TRBJ2-5; CDR3aa: CASSFRVEETQYF; CDR3nt: TGTGCCAGCAGTTTCAGGGTTGAAGAGACCCAGTACTTC
d_gene: NA; abundance: NA; v_gene: TRBV6-1; j_gene: TRBJ2-3; CDR3aa: CASSLQGLTDTQYF; CDR3nt: TGTGCCAGCAGTCTACAGGGCCTCACAGATACGCAGTATTTT
d_gene: NA; abundance: once; v_gene: TRBV7-9; j_gene: TRBJ1-2; CDR3aa: CASSLEAWVYGYTF; CDR3nt: TGTGCCAGCAGCTTAGAAGCGTGGGTCTATGGCTACACCTTC
d_gene: NA; abundance: once; v_gene: TRBV7-9; j_gene: TRBJ1-1; CDR3aa: CASSFWQGNTEAFF; CDR3nt: TGTGCCAGCAGCTTTTGGCAGGGAAACACTGAAGCTTTCTTT
d_gene: NA; abundance: NA; v_gene: TRBV23-1; j_gene: TRBJ2-7; CDR3aa: CASSQSSRDTDYEQYF; CDR3nt: TGCGCCAGCAGTCAATCGAGTCGGGACACCGACTACGAGCAGTACTTC
d_gene: NA; abundance: NA; v_gene: TRBV29-1; j_gene: TRBJ1-5; CDR3aa: CSVGTGLGQPQHF; CDR3nt: TGCAGCGTTGGCACAGGGCTAGGCCAGCCCCAGCATTTT
d_gene: TRBD2; abundance: NA; v_gene: TRBV7-8; j_gene: TRBJ2-7; CDR3aa: CASSHGSGGFYEQYF; CDR3nt: TGTGCCAGCAGCCACGGCAGCGGGGGGTTCTACGAGCAGTACTTC
d_gene: TRBD1; abundance: NA; v_gene: TRBV11-2; j_gene: TRBJ2-1; CDR3aa: CASSQVRGPFNEQFF; CDR3nt: TGTGCCAGCAGCCAGGTCAGGGGGCCCTTCAATGAGCAGTTCTTC
d_gene: TRBD1; abundance: NA; v_gene: TRBV4-3; j_gene: TRBJ2-7; CDR3aa: CASSQHGTGNYEQYF; CDR3nt: TGCGCCAGCAGCCAGCACGGGACAGGGAACTACGAGCAGTACTTC
d_gene: NA; abundance: once; v_gene: TRBV6-6; j_gene: TRBJ1-2; CDR3aa: CASTHGGNTLNGYTF; CDR3nt: TGTGCCAGCACCCACGGGGGGAACACCCTTAATGGCTACACCTTC
d_gene: NA; abundance: NA; v_gene: TRBV29-1; j_gene: TRBJ2-3; CDR3aa: CSVRDSGRSTDTQYF; CDR3nt: TGCAGCGTGAGGGACTCGGGACGGAGCACAGATACGCAGTATTTT
d_gene: NA; abundance: NA; v_gene: TRBV10-3; j_gene: TRBJ1-2; CDR3aa: CAISPRQDSHLYGYTF; CDR3nt: TGTGCCATCAGTCCGAGACAAGACAGTCATCTCTATGGCTACACCTTC
d_gene: TRBD1; abundance: NA; v_gene: TRBV27; j_gene: TRBJ1-1; CDR3aa: CASSSHWPGGEAFF; CDR3nt: TGTGCCAGCAGTTCCCATTGGCCAGGGGGTGAAGCTTTCTTT
d_gene: NA; abundance: NA; v_gene: TRBV4-1; j_gene: TRBJ2-5; CDR3aa: CASASGHSETQYF; CDR3nt: TGCGCCAGCGCTTCAGGTCACTCAGAGACCCAGTACTTC
d_gene: NA; abundance: NA; v_gene: TRBV6-1; j_gene: TRBJ1-2; CDR3aa: CASSDGENYGYTF; CDR3nt: TGTGCCAGCAGTGACGGGGAAAACTATGGCTACACCTTC
d_gene: NA; abundance: NA; v_gene: TRBV6-1; j_gene: TRBJ1-1; CDR3aa: CASNLYGGNTEAFF; CDR3nt: TGTGCCAGCAACCTCTACGGGGGGAACACTGAAGCTTTCTTT
d_gene: NA; abundance: NA; v_gene: TRBV18; j_gene: TRBJ1-1; CDR3aa: CASSPQGGTEAFF; CDR3nt: TGTGCCAGCTCACCACAGGGAGGCACTGAAGCTTTCTTT
d_gene: TRBD2; abundance: NA; v_gene: TRBV4-2; j_gene: TRBJ2-3; CDR3aa: CASSPSGGASDTQYF; CDR3nt: TGTGCCAGCAGCCCTAGCGGGGGGGCCTCAGATACGCAGTATTTT
d_gene: NA; abundance: NA; v_gene: TRBV10-3; j_gene: TRBJ1-3; CDR3aa: CAIRQPSGNTIYF; CDR3nt: TGTGCCATCCGACAGCCGTCTGGAAACACCATATATTTT
d_gene: TRBD1; abundance: NA; v_gene: TRBV18; j_gene: TRBJ1-1; CDR3aa: CASSPGTGMNTEAFF; CDR3nt: TGTGCCAGCTCACCCGGGACAGGGATGAACACTGAAGCTTTCTTT
d_gene: NA; abundance: NA; v_gene: TRBV19; j_gene: TRBJ2-2; CDR3aa: CASSSRVTGELFF; CDR3nt: TGTGCCAGTAGTAGCAGGGTGACCGGGGAGCTGTTTTTT
d_gene: TRBD1; abundance: NA; v_gene: TRBV27; j_gene: TRBJ1-2; CDR3aa: CASSLSESADRLQGGYTF; CDR3nt: TGTGCCAGCAGTTTATCCGAAAGTGCGGACAGGTTACAAGGTGGCTACACCTTC
d_gene: NA; abundance: NA; v_gene: TRBV27; j_gene: TRBJ2-1; CDR3aa: CASSFLSSYNEQFF; CDR3nt: TGTGCCAGCAGTTTTCTCAGCTCCTACAATGAGCAGTTCTTC
d_gene: TRBD2; abundance: NA; v_gene: TRBV7-9; j_gene: TRBJ2-5; CDR3aa: CASSPTSGGLQETQYF; CDR3nt: TGTGCCAGCAGTCCAACTAGCGGGGGGTTGCAAGAGACCCAGTACTTC
d_gene: NA; abundance: NA; v_gene: TRBV5-6; j_gene: TRBJ1-6; CDR3aa: CASSSLPNSPLHF; CDR3nt: TGTGCCAGCAGCTCCCTTCCTAATTCACCCCTCCACTTT
d_gene: TRBD2; abundance: NA; v_gene: TRBV25-1; j_gene: TRBJ2-3; CDR3aa: CASSDRGGKDTQYF; CDR3nt: TGTGCCAGCAGTGACCGGGGGGGCAAAGATACGCAGTATTTT
d_gene: TRBD1; abundance: NA; v_gene: TRBV5-6; j_gene: TRBJ2-2; CDR3aa: CASSSGSGTVFTGELFF; CDR3nt: TGTGCCAGCAGCTCGGGGTCCGGGACAGTTTTCACCGGGGAGCTGTTTTTT
d_gene: NA; abundance: NA; v_gene: TRBV7-9; j_gene: TRBJ2-2; CDR3aa: CASSPVAAPTGELFF; CDR3nt: TGTGCCAGCAGCCCCGTAGCGGCGCCCACCGGGGAGCTGTTTTTT
d_gene: TRBD1; abundance: NA; v_gene: TRBV5-8; j_gene: TRBJ2-1; CDR3aa: CASSFSIRQGQFF; CDR3nt: TGTGCCAGCAGCTTTTCCATCAGACAGGGTCAGTTCTTC
d_gene: TRBD1; abundance: NA; v_gene: TRBV6-5; j_gene: TRBJ1-5; CDR3aa: CASSSGTENQPQHF; CDR3nt: TGTGCCAGCAGCTCCGGGACAGAAAATCAGCCCCAGCATTTT
d_gene: NA; abundance: NA; v_gene: TRBV19; j_gene: TRBJ1-4; CDR3aa: CASSWGGNEKLFF; CDR3nt: TGTGCCAGTAGCTGGGGGGGGAATGAAAAACTGTTTTTT
d_gene: NA; abundance: NA; v_gene: TRBV27; j_gene: TRBJ2-7; CDR3aa: CASSLKGPPAYEQYF; CDR3nt: TGTGCCAGCAGTTTAAAGGGGCCCCCTGCCTACGAGCAGTACTTC
d_gene: TRBD1; abundance: NA; v_gene: TRBV27; j_gene: TRBJ2-7; CDR3aa: CASSFGGQGLLGQYF; CDR3nt: TGTGCCAGCAGTTTCGGCGGACAGGGGCTCTTGGGGCAGTACTTC
d_gene: NA; abundance: NA; v_gene: TRBV5-6; j_gene: TRBJ1-5; CDR3aa: CASSSRGGVNQPQHF; CDR3nt: TGTGCCAGCAGCTCGCGGGGCGGTGTTAATCAGCCCCAGCATTTT
d_gene: NA; abundance: NA; v_gene: TRBV5-6; j_gene: TRBJ2-3; CDR3aa: CASSLQGRRADTQYF; CDR3nt: TGTGCCAGCAGCTTGCAGGGGCGTAGGGCAGATACGCAGTATTTT
d_gene: NA; abundance: NA; v_gene: TRBV5-6; j_gene: TRBJ2-5; CDR3aa: CASSPLDTLLETQYF; CDR3nt: TGTGCCAGCAGCCCCCTGGACACCCTCTTAGAGACCCAGTACTTC
d_gene: TRBD2; abundance: NA; v_gene: TRBV18; j_gene: TRBJ2-7; CDR3aa: CASSPPASGGYEQYF; CDR3nt: TGTGCCAGCTCACCACCGGCTAGCGGGGGTTACGAGCAGTACTTC
d_gene: TRBD1; abundance: NA; v_gene: TRBV5-8; j_gene: TRBJ2-7; CDR3aa: CASSPGQAPSYEQYF; CDR3nt: TGTGCCAGCAGCCCGGGACAGGCCCCATCCTACGAGCAGTACTTC
d_gene: NA; abundance: NA; v_gene: TRBV4-1; j_gene: TRBJ2-5; CDR3aa: CASSQGGGEETQYF; CDR3nt: TGCGCCAGCAGCCAAGGAGGGGGGGAGGAGACCCAGTACTTC
d_gene: NA; abundance: NA; v_gene: TRBV5-6; j_gene: TRBJ1-1; CDR3aa: CASSLSGSWNTEAFF; CDR3nt: TGTGCCAGCAGCTTGTCCGGGTCTTGGAACACTGAAGCTTTCTTT
d_gene: NA; abundance: NA; v_gene: TRBV4-1; j_gene: TRBJ2-1; CDR3aa: CASRSGSYNEQFF; CDR3nt: TGCGCCAGCAGGTCCGGCTCCTACAATGAGCAGTTCTTC
d_gene: TRBD1; abundance: NA; v_gene: TRBV6-5; j_gene: TRBJ2-2; CDR3aa: CASSYATGGGGELFF; CDR3nt: TGTGCCAGCAGTTACGCCACAGGGGGCGGCGGGGAGCTGTTTTTT
d_gene: NA; abundance: NA; v_gene: TRBV5-1; j_gene: TRBJ2-1; CDR3aa: CASREFSGSYNEQFF; CDR3nt: TGCGCCAGCAGAGAATTTAGCGGCTCCTACAATGAGCAGTTCTTC
d_gene: NA; abundance: NA; v_gene: TRBV2; j_gene: TRBJ2-5; CDR3aa: CASSGPFGQRQETQYF; CDR3nt: TGTGCCAGCAGTGGACCCTTCGGACAGAGACAAGAGACCCAGTACTTC
d_gene: NA; abundance: NA; v_gene: TRBV2; j_gene: TRBJ1-5; CDR3aa: CASSEGDQPQHF; CDR3nt: TGTGCCAGCAGTGAGGGAGATCAGCCCCAGCATTTT
d_gene: NA; abundance: NA; v_gene: TRBV7-9; j_gene: TRBJ1-1; CDR3aa: CASSHATSEAFF; CDR3nt: TGTGCCAGCAGCCACGCAACCAGTGAAGCTTTCTTT
d_gene: TRBD1; abundance: NA; v_gene: TRBV6-5; j_gene: TRBJ1-1; CDR3aa: CASRGTGESRTEAFF; CDR3nt: TGTGCCAGCAGGGGGACAGGGGAAAGTAGGACTGAAGCTTTCTTT
d_gene: NA; abundance: once; v_gene: TRBV6-5; j_gene: TRBJ2-1; CDR3aa: CASRRQDLYNEQFF; CDR3nt: TGTGCCAGCAGACGACAGGACCTCTACAATGAGCAGTTCTTC
d_gene: NA; abundance: few; v_gene: TRBV29-1; j_gene: TRBJ2-2; CDR3aa: CSVARGGNTGELFF; CDR3nt: TGCAGCGTTGCTCGCGGAGGGAACACCGGGGAGCTGTTTTTT
d_gene: TRBD1; abundance: few; v_gene: TRBV18; j_gene: TRBJ2-7; CDR3aa: CASSPRDRYEQYF; CDR3nt: TGTGCCAGCTCACCACGGGACAGGTACGAGCAGTACTTC
d_gene: TRBD1; abundance: NA; v_gene: TRBV2; j_gene: TRBJ1-6; CDR3aa: CASSDLGQINSPLHF; CDR3nt: TGTGCCAGCAGTGATCTGGGACAGATTAATTCACCCCTCCACTTT
d_gene: TRBD1; abundance: NA; v_gene: TRBV4-1; j_gene: TRBJ1-3; CDR3aa: CASRLRTGTGNTIYF; CDR3nt: TGCGCCAGCCGACTCAGGACAGGGACTGGAAACACCATATATTTT
d_gene: NA; abundance: NA; v_gene: TRBV7-2; j_gene: TRBJ2-3; CDR3aa: CASSRGQGTDTQYF; CDR3nt: TGTGCCAGCAGCCGCGGGCAGGGCACAGATACGCAGTATTTT
d_gene: NA; abundance: NA; v_gene: TRBV6-5; j_gene: TRBJ1-3; CDR3aa: CASSSGYSGNTIYF; CDR3nt: TGTGCCAGCAGTTCCGGGTACTCTGGAAACACCATATATTTT